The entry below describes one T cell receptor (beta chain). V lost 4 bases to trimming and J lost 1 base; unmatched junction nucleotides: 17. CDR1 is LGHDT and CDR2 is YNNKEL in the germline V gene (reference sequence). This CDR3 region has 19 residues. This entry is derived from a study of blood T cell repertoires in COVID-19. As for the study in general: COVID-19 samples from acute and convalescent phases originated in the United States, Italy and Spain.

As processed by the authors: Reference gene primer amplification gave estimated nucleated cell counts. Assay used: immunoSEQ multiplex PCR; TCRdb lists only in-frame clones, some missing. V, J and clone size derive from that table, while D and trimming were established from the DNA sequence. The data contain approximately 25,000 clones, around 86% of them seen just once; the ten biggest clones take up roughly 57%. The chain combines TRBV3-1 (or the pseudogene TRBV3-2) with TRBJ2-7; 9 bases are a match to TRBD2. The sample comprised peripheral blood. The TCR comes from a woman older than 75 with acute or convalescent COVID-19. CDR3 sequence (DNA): TGTGCCAGCAGCCCGTCTCGGGGGACTAGCTTCCTAAATTCCTACGAGCAGTACTTC. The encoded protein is CASSPSRGTSFLNSYEQYF.